A selection of T cell receptor beta chains follows, all from one sample in a study of spatial heterogeneity in lung cancer. TCRdb re-derived calls from the 5' RACE reads in MiXCR, one entry per CDR3 protein. The sample lists 6,000 to 8,500 distinct CDR3 sequences; 6.5% to 9.5% were seen once. This specimen consisted of PBMCs, obtained at surgery. The receptors originated from a male donor with early-stage non-small cell lung cancer. CDR3s include the opening cysteine and the closing phenylalanine or tryptophan. Fields, in order: clone size, V gene, D gene, J gene, CDR3 DNA, CDR3 protein. A D gene is named only where the DNA matches it firmly. Clone size, where shown, is once, few, many, or a class for clones that have expanded.

clone size: many
V gene: TRBV4-2
D gene: TRBD2
J gene: TRBJ2-2
CDR3 DNA: TGTGCCAGCAGCCAAGCACTGGAAGCGGGAGAGGCGGGGGAGCTGTTTTTT
CDR3 protein: CASSQALEAGEAGELFF

clone size: NA
V gene: TRBV5-1
D gene: NA
J gene: TRBJ1-4
CDR3 DNA: TGCGCCAGCAGCCGAGGGTGGGGAGGAGATGAAAAACTGTTTTTT
CDR3 protein: CASSRGWGGDEKLFF

clone size: many
V gene: TRBV5-1
D gene: TRBD1
J gene: TRBJ2-1
CDR3 DNA: TGCGCCAGCAGCTTGGGACAGGGGAGAGTTTACAATGAGCAGTTCTTC
CDR3 protein: CASSLGQGRVYNEQFF

clone size: medium-sized
V gene: TRBV28
D gene: TRBD2
J gene: TRBJ2-5
CDR3 DNA: TGTGCCAGCAGTCAGCCAACTAGCGGGGGGGCTTCGGAGACCCAGTACTTC
CDR3 protein: CASSQPTSGGASETQYF

clone size: medium-sized
V gene: TRBV20-1
D gene: TRBD1
J gene: TRBJ2-7
CDR3 DNA: TGCAGTGCTAGAGTACCGACAGGGCCCTACGAGCAGTACTTC
CDR3 protein: CSARVPTGPYEQYF

clone size: many
V gene: TRBV6-2/TRBV6-3
D gene: TRBD2
J gene: TRBJ2-7
CDR3 DNA: TGTGCCAGCCTTAGGCGGGGGACCTACGAGCAGTACTTC
CDR3 protein: CASLRRGTYEQYF

clone size: many
V gene: TRBV7-9
D gene: TRBD1
J gene: TRBJ2-7
CDR3 DNA: TGTGCCAGCAGCTCCCGGTTCTATGAAGGGACAGGGGTCTACGAGCAGTACTTC
CDR3 protein: CASSSRFYEGTGVYEQYF

clone size: many
V gene: TRBV5-1
D gene: NA
J gene: TRBJ2-7
CDR3 DNA: TGCGCCAGCAGCCCGAGTCGGGGAGAAACCTACGAGCAGTACTTC
CDR3 protein: CASSPSRGETYEQYF

clone size: many
V gene: TRBV6-5
D gene: NA
J gene: TRBJ2-3
CDR3 DNA: TGTGCCAGCAGAAATAGTGATACGCAGTATTTT
CDR3 protein: CASRNSDTQYF

clone size: many
V gene: TRBV14
D gene: NA
J gene: TRBJ1-2
CDR3 DNA: TGTGCCAGCAGCCGACGTAGGACAGATGGTGGCTACACCTTC
CDR3 protein: CASSRRRTDGGYTF

clone size: many
V gene: TRBV18
D gene: TRBD1
J gene: TRBJ2-5
CDR3 DNA: TGTGCCAGCTCACCCGGGACAGAAGAAATACCCAAACAAGAGACCCAGTACTTC
CDR3 protein: CASSPGTEEIPKQETQYF

clone size: NA
V gene: TRBV3-1
D gene: NA
J gene: TRBJ2-1
CDR3 DNA: TGTGCCAGCAGCTACAGCCACAGCTACAATGAGCAGTTCTTC
CDR3 protein: CASSYSHSYNEQFF

clone size: many
V gene: TRBV12-3/TRBV12-4
D gene: NA
J gene: TRBJ2-1
CDR3 DNA: TGTGCCAGCAGCCAACACAGTGGGACTCCCAACAATGAGCAGTTCTTC
CDR3 protein: CASSQHSGTPNNEQFF

clone size: many
V gene: TRBV12-3/TRBV12-4
D gene: NA
J gene: TRBJ2-7
CDR3 DNA: TGTGCCAGCACGCGGAGAGGGTACGAGCAGTACTTC
CDR3 protein: CASTRRGYEQYF

clone size: many
V gene: TRBV12-3/TRBV12-4
D gene: NA
J gene: TRBJ1-1
CDR3 DNA: TGTGCCAGCAGGTCTCGGGACGGACCTAAGGCTTTCTTT
CDR3 protein: CASRSRDGPKAFF

clone size: NA
V gene: TRBV19
D gene: NA
J gene: TRBJ1-1
CDR3 DNA: TGTGCCAGTAGTCCGGGACCCAGGGAAGCTTTCTTT
CDR3 protein: CASSPGPREAFF

clone size: many
V gene: TRBV19
D gene: TRBD2
J gene: TRBJ2-3
CDR3 DNA: TGTGCCAGTAGTACCCGATATAGCGGGAGAAACACAGATACGCAGTATTTT
CDR3 protein: CASSTRYSGRNTDTQYF

clone size: many
V gene: TRBV18
D gene: NA
J gene: TRBJ2-5
CDR3 DNA: TGTGCCAGCTCAGATTTTGGACAGGAGGGAGAGACCCAGTACTTC
CDR3 protein: CASSDFGQEGETQYF